The sequence of this TCR beta chain was determined in a study of T-cell reconstitution after alpha-beta-depleted transplantation in children (dated by TCRdb to between 2015 and 2016). Concerning the study at large: Using TCR repertoire profiling, the study followed T-cell immune reconstitution in a quantitative way in children after TCRalphabeta/CD19-depleted allogeneic hematopoietic cell transplantation. Overall study outcomes, separate from this receptor: Over the following months the frequencies of hyperexpanded clones went down, and after one year T-cell counts and TCRbeta diversity were mostly credited to newly produced T cells. About two months after transplant, the apparently early recovery of alphabetaT-cell counts reportedly depended on just several hundred clones that had expanded rapidly and came from non-depleted graft cells. The high TCRbeta diversity at day 60 in some patients was ascribed to recipient T cells and intrathymic progenitors that had survived conditioning.

This clonotype was observed at least ten times. Its antigen is still unknown. No base quality information exists; no much larger clone differs at one position. V loses 3 bases at its end and J loses 8 bases; junction bases beyond the gene matches: 10. The CDR3 runs 17 residues from the cysteine to the phenylalanine. The sequence is cut down to CDR3 DNA, 51 bases in frame from base 1. From the germline V gene (reference sequence), CDR1 is PRHDT and CDR2 is FYEKMQ. The sample's treatment or condition, from its label and the paper: allogeneic hematopoietic cell transplantation with graft depleted of TCRalphabeta T cells and CD19 B cells. The children who served as transplant recipients had been given grafts of TCRalphabeta/CD19-depleted allogeneic hematopoietic cells. The protocol used for the library was PCR. The data were produced on an Illumina HiSeq 2500. Molecular barcoding was employed in the preparation of TCR libraries, with unique molecular identifiers being used to normalize TCRbeta repertoire quantification. TCRdb's own reprocessing of the public reads used fastp at Q25 and MiXCR and kept productive beta chains. Identical CDR3 proteins give one entry, which carries the most common genes and DNA. This sample is represented by hundreds of thousands of distinct CDR3 sequences; about 10% of them were singletons. Roughly 2% of the sample is held by the ten biggest clonotypes.

The sample in question was PBMCs, obtained before TCRalphabeta/CD19-depleted stem cell transplant. This chain is built from TRBV13 and TRBJ2-1, with 13 middle bases fitting TRBD2. This receptor was identified in a child aged 2-15 years with inherited bone marrow failure, due to receive a stem cell transplant. The nucleotide sequence is given as TGTGCCAGCAGCTTTTGGACTAGCGGGAGTTTATTTGATGAGCAGTTCTTC. This yields the protein CASSFWTSGSLFDEQFF.